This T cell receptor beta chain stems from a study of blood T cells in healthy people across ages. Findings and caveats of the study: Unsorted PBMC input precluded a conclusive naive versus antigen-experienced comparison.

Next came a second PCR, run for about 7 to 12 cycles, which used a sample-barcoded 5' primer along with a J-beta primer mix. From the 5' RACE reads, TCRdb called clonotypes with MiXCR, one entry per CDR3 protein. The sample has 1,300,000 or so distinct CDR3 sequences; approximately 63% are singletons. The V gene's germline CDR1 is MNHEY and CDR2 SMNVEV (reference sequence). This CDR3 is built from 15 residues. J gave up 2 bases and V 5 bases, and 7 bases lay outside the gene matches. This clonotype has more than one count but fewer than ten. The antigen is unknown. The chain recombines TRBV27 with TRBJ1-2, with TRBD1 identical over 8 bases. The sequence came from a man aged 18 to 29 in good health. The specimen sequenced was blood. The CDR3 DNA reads TGTGCCAGCAGTCACGGACAGGGATACAACTATGGCTACACCTTC. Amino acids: CASSHGQGYNYGYTF.